The 19 T cell receptor beta chains listed next were all sequenced from one sample in a study of blood T cell repertoires in COVID-19. Repertoires were generated with immunoSEQ multiplex PCR, while TCRdb's copy carries only in-frame clones and drops some. The sample shows roughly 430,000 clones, roughly 88% of them seen only once. The material sequenced was PBMCs or T cells enriched from blood (not recorded which). Receptors were obtained from a middle-aged woman with acute COVID-19.

This chain links TRBV5-5 with TRBJ1-6; possible D gene TRBD1, 5 bases. Germline CDR1 reads SGHKS; CDR2 reads YYEKEE (reference sequence). V was shortened by 6 bases and J by 9 bases, with 13 bases between the two germline ends. The CDR3 has 13 amino acids. The CDR3 loop is CASTQGLISPLHF. DNA of the CDR3: TGTGCCAGCACCCAGGGACTTATTTCACCCCTCCACTTT.

The CDR3: CASSQTGGNQPQHF. CDR3 bases: TGTGCCAGCAGTCAGACAGGAGGTAATCAGCCCCAGCATTTT. The chain combines TRBV7-2 with TRBJ1-5; D possibly corresponds to TRBD1 (6 bases). CDR1 and CDR2 from the germline V gene are SGHTA and FQGNSA. There are 14 residues in the CDR3. The V end was cut by 6 bases, the J end by 4 bases, with 13 bases between.

The chain links TRBV27 to TRBJ2-1; 11 nucleotides align to TRBD2. V lost 4 bases and J lost 5; bases outside the gene matches: 10. Germline V CDR1 and CDR2: MNHEY, SMNVEV (reference sequence). The length of the CDR3 is 17 residues. CDR3 region: CASSSLPLAGVHNEQFF. The CDR3 DNA is TGTGCCAGCAGTTCTCTACCACTAGCGGGGGTACACAATGAGCAGTTCTTC.

This clone was counted once. The chain carries TRBV10-3 and TRBJ1-5; maybe TRBD1 (5 bases). This CDR3 comprises 14 residues. Trimming stripped 6 bases from V and 1 base from J, with 10 bases between. The germline CDR1 and CDR2 sequences are ENHRY and SYGVKD. The CDR3 DNA is TGTGCCATCAGGGCGGGGCAGAGCAATCAGCCCCAGCATTTT. It yields the protein CAIRAGQSNQPQHF.

The chain joins TRBV7-9 to TRBJ1-6; 10 nucleotides align to TRBD1. This CDR3 is built from 16 residues. CDR1 and CDR2 (germline): SEHNR, FQNEAQ (reference sequence). V gave up 5 bases and J gave up 5 bases; unmatched junction bases: 6. The CDR3 reads CASSIDRGRNNSPLHF. Here the CDR3 DNA reads TGTGCCAGCAGCATAGACAGGGGGCGCAATAATTCACCCCTCCACTTT.

This rearrangement joins TRBV19 to TRBJ1-1; D may be TRBD1 (5 bases). V shed 5 bases and J shed 1 base, with 8 bases lying between them. Germline V gene data show CDR1 as LNHDA and CDR2 as SQIVND (reference sequence). The length of the CDR3 is 13 residues. The CDR3 region is CASSPRGNTEAFF. The CDR3 DNA reads as TGTGCCAGTAGTCCAAGGGGGAACACTGAAGCTTTCTTT.

The chain joins TRBV5-5 to TRBJ2-3; 7 positions agree with TRBD1. Germline CDR1 is SGHKS and CDR2 is YYEKEE (reference sequence). With 0 bases clipped from V and 0 bases from J, the junction kept 4 bases outside the gene matches. The CDR3 consists of 16 residues. The CDR3 nucleotides read TGTGCCAGCAGCTTGGAGGGGGACAGTAGCACAGATACGCAGTATTTT. Amino acid sequence: CASSLEGDSSTDTQYF.

The rearrangement links TRBV10-2 to TRBJ1-5; no clear D. Per germline, CDR1 WSHSY and CDR2 SAAADI. This CDR3 spans 13 amino acids. V was pared by 3 bases and J by 13 bases, with 16 bases between. CDR3 protein: CASSEEVWRAQHF. CDR3 bases: TGCGCCAGCAGTGAAGAGGTTTGGAGGGCTCAGCATTTT.

The rearrangement uses TRBV5-1 and TRBJ1-6; tentative D call: TRBD1 (6 bases). This CDR3 is built from 15 residues. V lost 2 bases and J lost 2, with 8 bases in between. The germline gives CDR1 SGHRS, CDR2 YFSETQ. CDR3 residues: CASSFTGPYNSPLHF. The CDR3 DNA sequence: TGCGCCAGCAGCTTCACAGGGCCCTATAATTCACCCCTCCACTTT.

J is TRBJ2-1 and V is TRBV3-1 (or the pseudogene TRBV3-2); D gene ambiguous. The CDR3 spans 14 residues. Germline assignment: CDR1 LGHDT and CDR2 YNNKEL (reference sequence). The V and J ends lost 3 bases and 8 bases respectively, with 14 bases between them. CDR3 coding DNA: TGTGCCAGCAGCCACACTGCATTCTCATATGAGCAGTTCTTC. Amino acid sequence: CASSHTAFSYEQFF.

In DNA form, the CDR3 reads TGTGCCAGCAGTGTGTTCGGTAGCTCCTATAATTCACCCCTCCACTTT. Its translation is CASSVFGSSYNSPLHF. The gene calls are TRBV2 and TRBJ1-6, with no clear D. V dropped 4 bases and J dropped 0 bases, with 10 bases sitting between them. CDR1 SNHLY and CDR2 FYNNEI come from the germline V gene. The CDR3 is 16 residues long.

V is TRBV7-2 and J is TRBJ2-2; possible D gene TRBD1, 6 bases. Germline CDR1 and CDR2: SGHTA and FQGNSA. The V gene lost 5 bases and the J gene lost 6 bases, with 19 bases spanning the gap. This CDR3 is built from 16 residues. CDR3 DNA sequence: TGTGCCAGCAGCCTCTCAGGGGTAGCAGGGTCCGGGGAGCTGTTTTTT. Amino acid sequence: CASSLSGVAGSGELFF.

This clone appeared once. J is TRBJ2-1 and V is TRBV10-3; 8 nucleotides line up with TRBD2. The junction had 6 bases not matched to a gene; V was cut back by 6 bases and J by 2 bases. The CDR3 sequence is 15 residues long. Germline CDR1 ENHRY, CDR2 SYGVKD. CDR3 nucleotides: TGTGCCATCAGCAAACTAGCGGAGACCTACAATGAGCAGTTCTTC. Its translation: CAISKLAETYNEQFF.

The chain is built from TRBV24-1 and TRBJ1-2, with TRBD1 identical over 7 bases. The CDR3 is 13 residues long. Germline-derived CDR1 and CDR2 are KGHDR and SFDVKD. Losses at the gene ends were 3 bases for V and 8 bases for J; bases not matched to a gene: 5. The CDR3 reads CATSDTTGNGYTF. For the CDR3, the DNA is TGTGCCACCAGTGATACGACAGGGAACGGCTACACCTTC.

This clone was observed a single time. The chain recombines TRBV2 with TRBJ2-5, with 9 bases lining up with TRBD2. The CDR3 loop spans 13 amino acids. After removal of 8 bases from V and 5 bases from J, the junction contained 6 bases not matched to a gene. Germline V gives CDR1 SNHLY, CDR2 FYNNEI. The CDR3 nucleotides are TGTGCCAGCGGCGGGGGGGCCCGCGAGACCCAGTACTTC. Protein: CASGGGARETQYF.

V gene TRBV5-6 combines with J gene TRBJ2-7, with D perhaps TRBD1 (6 bases). This CDR3 has 13 residues. Trimming took off 0 bases at V and 2 bases at J, with 6 bases between the two ends. Germline values: CDR1 SGHDT, CDR2 YYEEEE. The CDR3 DNA sequence: TGTGCCAGCAGCTTGGACAGGGCCTACGAGCAGTACTTC. It specifies CASSLDRAYEQYF.

This sequence joins TRBV30 and TRBJ1-1; 11 nucleotides agree with TRBD1. The CDR3 loop spans 14 amino acids. Germline CDR1 and CDR2: GTSNPN and SVGIG (reference sequence). V lost 4 bases and J lost 5; bases outside the gene matches: 6. As DNA, the CDR3 is TGTGCCTGGAATGCAGGACAGGGGGCAACTGAAGCTTTCTTT. This codes for CAWNAGQGATEAFF.

The chain combines TRBV12-2 with TRBJ2-7; TRBD2 reflects the table's D call only, with no check against the DNA. TRBV12-2 is a documented pseudogene. CDR3 length equals 15 residues. CDR3 protein: CASRFGGLSLHEQYF. DNA of the CDR3: TGTGCAAGTCGATTCGGGGGGTTATCTCTCCACGAGCAGTACTTC.

This chain connects TRBV5-1 to TRBJ2-7, with 7 bases fitting TRBD2. The CDR3 totals 15 residues. With V trimmed by 1 base and J by 2 bases, 6 bases remained unmatched. Germline lookup yields CDR1 SGHRS and CDR2 YFSETQ. CDR3 coding DNA: TGCGCCAGCAGCTTGCCCGGGAGCGGGACCTACGAGCAGTACTTC. It yields the protein CASSLPGSGTYEQYF.